A single sample gave rise to the 30 T cell receptor beta chains below, sequenced in a study of CD8 T cells in ankylosing spondylitis. MiXCR, applied by TCRdb to the 5' RACE reads, yields one record per CDR3 protein. Of about 200,000 distinct CDR3 sequences in the sample, roughly 13% were seen once. Sequenced input: blood, either unsorted or a sorted T cell fraction (not recorded which). The receptors were sampled from a male donor with ankylosing spondylitis or in good health (not recorded which).

This clonotype has only a few counts. V gene TRBV30 combines with J gene TRBJ1-1; D not certain. The length of the CDR3 is 12 residues. CDR1 GTSNPN and CDR2 SVGIG come from the germline V gene (reference sequence). V lost 1 base to trimming and J lost 9 bases, with 12 bases between them. This CDR3 is CAWSEGGHKAFF. CDR3 in DNA: TGTGCCTGGAGTGAGGGTGGTCACAAAGCTTTCTTT.

This clonotype appeared many times. V is TRBV11-2 and J is TRBJ1-1; TRBD1 might be the D (5 bases). The CDR3 runs 16 residues. The germline V and J ends were trimmed by 0 bases and 0 bases, with 11 bases remaining between them. Germline lookup yields CDR1 SGHAT and CDR2 FQNNGV. The CDR3 sequence: CASSLDLGRVNTEAFF. The CDR3 DNA sequence: TGTGCCAGCAGCTTAGATCTGGGCAGGGTGAACACTGAAGCTTTCTTT.

Only a few counts were recorded for this clonotype. The chain couples TRBV7-9 to TRBJ2-2; no definite D call. The V end lost 5 bases, the J end lost 0 bases, and 10 bases lay between the germline ends. Germline V gene lookup returns CDR1 SEHNR and CDR2 FQNEAQ (reference sequence). The length of the CDR3 is 15 residues. CDR3 sequence (DNA): TGTGCCAGCAGCCTCTTCCTGACGAACACCGGGGAGCTGTTTTTT. This encodes CASSLFLTNTGELFF. The full variable domain, with the rest looked up from reference TRBV7-9 and TRBJ2-2, is DTGVSQNPRHKITKRGQNVTFRCDPISEHNRLYWYRQTLGQGPEFLTYFQNEAQLEKSRLLSDRFSAERPKGSFSTLEIQRTEQGDSAMYLCASSLFLTNTGELFFGEGSRLTVL.

This clonotype has only a few counts. V gene TRBV27 combines with J gene TRBJ2-7; 9 nucleotides match TRBD1. V trimming: 5 bases; J trimming: 3 bases; junction bases outside the gene matches: 5. This CDR3 comprises 14 residues. The germline gives CDR1 MNHEY, CDR2 SMNVEV (reference sequence). CDR3 loop: CASSPDRGNYEQYF. Written as DNA, the CDR3 is TGTGCCAGCAGTCCGGACAGGGGCAACTACGAGCAGTACTTC.

The sample holds many counts of this clonotype. This rearrangement joins TRBV5-1 to TRBJ2-7; 11 nucleotides agree with TRBD1. V lost 0 bases, J lost 5 bases, and 4 bases stayed unmatched. This CDR3 is 15 amino acids long. CDR1 SGHRS and CDR2 YFSETQ come from the germline V gene. The CDR3 protein is CASSLAGTGGDEQYF. Written as DNA, the CDR3 is TGCGCCAGCAGCTTGGCCGGGACAGGGGGTGACGAGCAGTACTTC.

Ten or more counts support this clonotype. V usage is TRBV12-3 or TRBV12-4 and J usage is TRBJ2-1, with no clear D. CDR3 length: 12 amino acids. Trimming cost V 6 bases and J 8 bases, with 11 bases left between them. The CDR3 region has the DNA TGTGCCAGCAGCCCTTCCGGGTATGAGCAGTTCTTC. Its protein is CASSPSGYEQFF.

The chain has TRBV6-7 and TRBJ1-1, with D possibly TRBD1 on 6 matching bases. TRBV6-7 is treated as an ORF (open reading frame) with a function not yet certain. V lost 6 bases to trimming and J lost 0 bases, with 14 bases between them. This CDR3 comprises 15 residues. The CDR3 region has the DNA TGTGCCAGCAGCCTTGAGGGACATTTGAACACTGAAGCTTTCTTT. Translating gives CASSLEGHLNTEAFF.

The table lists this clonotype with a few counts. The J gene is TRBJ2-2, the V gene TRBV27, with D possibly being TRBD2 (5 bases). With 7 bases removed from V and 4 bases from J, the gap between germline ends came to 10 bases. The CDR3 runs to 13 residues. In germline, CDR1 is MNHEY, CDR2 SMNVEV (reference sequence). The CDR3 loop is CASTGRATGELFF. The CDR3 DNA follows: TGTGCCAGCACCGGGCGGGCCACCGGGGAGCTGTTTTTT.

This clonotype was observed a few times. The chain joins TRBV5-1 to TRBJ2-7; 9 positions match TRBD1. The CDR3 runs 15 residues. V was pared by 4 bases and J by 0 bases, with 5 bases of the junction left unmatched. Germline assignment: CDR1 SGHRS and CDR2 YFSETQ. The CDR3: CASSVGQGLSYEQYF. The CDR3 DNA reads TGCGCCAGCAGCGTCGGACAGGGGCTCTCCTACGAGCAGTACTTC.

The rearrangement joins TRBV7-9 to TRBJ1-2, with D tentatively TRBD1 (6 bases). V was cut by 5 bases and J by 0 bases, with 13 bases left in between. CDR1 and CDR2 from the germline V gene are SEHNR and FQNEAQ (reference sequence). The CDR3 is made up of 15 amino acids. CDR3 region: CASSLQTGANYGYTF. CDR3 DNA: TGTGCCAGCAGCCTCCAGACAGGAGCTAACTATGGCTACACCTTC.

Ten or more counts support this clonotype. A much larger clone lies one base from this, so it may be a read error. The rearrangement uses TRBV5-1 and TRBJ1-1; 9 bases agree with TRBD1. The length of the CDR3 is 14 residues. Germline CDR1 and CDR2: SGHRS and YFSETQ. J lost 1 base, V lost 4 bases, and 2 bases had no gene match. CDR3 nucleotides: TGCGCCAGCAGCGTGGGACAGGGGAACACTGAAGCTTTCTTT. The encoded protein is CASSVGQGNTEAFF.

The chain employs TRBV7-8 and TRBJ2-7; 11 bases fit TRBD2. This CDR3 has 16 residues. V shed 4 bases and J 2 bases; nucleotides not matched to a gene: 7. Germline CDR1 and CDR2: SGHVS and FQNEAQ. The CDR3 DNA follows: TGTGCCAGCAGCTCCCCTAGCGGGAGGTTTCCCTACGAGCAGTACTTC. Protein sequence: CASSSPSGRFPYEQYF.

This clonotype was counted at least ten times. V and J are TRBV11-2 and TRBJ2-5, with 10 nucleotides matching TRBD2. Looked up from germline, CDR1 is SGHAT and CDR2 is FQNNGV. With V trimmed by 0 bases and J by 2 bases, 27 bases remained unmatched. The CDR3 sequence is 24 residues long. CDR3 sequence reads: CASSLERFLQNPSTSGSSQETQYF. CDR3 nucleotide sequence: TGTGCCAGCAGCTTAGAACGTTTCCTCCAAAACCCGTCGACTAGCGGGTCCTCACAAGAGACCCAGTACTTC. Complete variable domain (other parts from reference TRBV11-2 and TRBJ2-5): EAGVAQSPRYKIIEKRQSVAFWCNPISGHATLYWYQQILGQGPKLLIQFQNNGVVDDSQLPKDRFSAERLKGVDSTLKIQPAKLEDSAVYLCASSLERFLQNPSTSGSSQETQYFGPGTRLLVL.

This clonotype was counted a few times. The chain recombines TRBV7-9 with TRBJ1-4, with 8 nucleotides matching TRBD1. CDR1 SEHNR and CDR2 FQNEAQ come from the germline V gene (reference sequence). Trimming took 5 bases from V and 6 from J; bases not matched to a gene: 5. The CDR3 contains 14 residues. CDR3 coding DNA: TGTGCCAGCAGCCCTGGACAGGGCTATGAAAAACTGTTTTTT. It translates to CASSPGQGYEKLFF.

The chain links TRBV7-7 to TRBJ1-1, with D possibly TRBD1 on 5 matching bases. The V and J ends lost 1 base and 9 bases respectively, with 15 bases between them. Germline V gene data show CDR1 as SSHAT and CDR2 as FNYEAQ (reference sequence). This CDR3 is built from 14 residues. Written as DNA, the CDR3 is TGTGCCAGCAGCTTAGTGCCGGGGGACGGAAAAGCTTTCTTT. It specifies CASSLVPGDGKAFF.

A few counts support this clonotype. V usage is TRBV5-1 and J usage is TRBJ2-7; 8 bases are a match to TRBD2. J gave up 0 bases and V 0 bases, and 8 bases lay outside the gene matches. The CDR3 length is 17 residues. The germline V gene encodes CDR1 SGHRS and CDR2 YFSETQ. The CDR3 here is CASSLDRLSGSSYEQYF. Written as DNA, the CDR3 is TGCGCCAGCAGCTTGGATAGACTAAGCGGGAGCTCCTACGAGCAGTACTTC. Drawing the rest from reference TRBV5-1 and TRBJ2-7, the complete variable domain is KAGVTQTPRYLIKTRGQQVTLSCSPISGHRSVSWYQQTPGQGLQFLFEYFSETQRNKGNFPGRFSGRQFSNSRSEMNVSTLELGDSALYLCASSLDRLSGSSYEQYFGPGTRLTVT.

This clonotype was observed at least ten times. The V call is TRBV4-1, the J call TRBJ2-1; D remains ambiguous. In germline, CDR1 is MGHRA, CDR2 YSYEKL. Trimming left V 4 bases short and J 0 bases short, with 10 bases between. This CDR3 contains 15 residues. The CDR3, as DNA: TGCGCCAGCAGCCCCCACCAGTTCTCCTACAATGAGCAGTTCTTC. Translation: CASSPHQFSYNEQFF.

The rearrangement links TRBV10-2 to TRBJ2-5, with TRBD2 matching over 13 bases. CDR3 length: 16 residues. The V gene's germline CDR1 is WSHSY and CDR2 SAAADI. Trimming at V came to 3 bases and at J to 5 bases, leaving 6 bases not matched to a gene. The CDR3 DNA sequence: TGCGCCAGCAGTGAAGGGACTAGCGGGATGGCGGAGACCCAGTACTTC. Translated, it gives CASSEGTSGMAETQYF.

There are a few counts of this clonotype. The chain carries TRBV7-9 and TRBJ2-7; tentatively, D is TRBD2 (5 bases). The length of the CDR3 is 13 residues. Germline CDR1 SEHNR, CDR2 FQNEAQ (reference sequence). Trimming took 5 bases from V and 2 from J, leaving 10 bases between them. The CDR3 coding sequence is TGTGCCAGCAGCGTCGGGATCACCTACGAGCAGTACTTC. This translates into CASSVGITYEQYF.

This clonotype was recorded many times. The gene calls are TRBV4-1 and TRBJ2-7; D perhaps matches TRBD2 (5 bases). The CDR3 is 16 amino acids. Germline lookup yields CDR1 MGHRA and CDR2 YSYEKL. Trimming left V 0 bases short and J 2 bases short, with 14 bases between. CDR3 loop: CASSQDRASPTYEQYF. The DNA of the CDR3 is TGCGCCAGCAGCCAAGATCGGGCTAGCCCAACCTACGAGCAGTACTTC.

The CDR3 DNA reads as TGTGCCAGCAGCTTTAGGGGGACCCAGTACTTC. This codes for CASSFRGTQYF. This chain connects TRBV11-2 to TRBJ2-5, with a weak D call TRBD1 (5 bases). The germline gives CDR1 SGHAT, CDR2 FQNNGV. The CDR3 extends over 11 amino acids. Trimming took 3 bases from V and 7 from J, leaving 6 bases between them.

This clonotype has more than one count but fewer than ten. V is TRBV12-3 or TRBV12-4 and J is TRBJ2-1; a weak D match, TRBD2 (7 bases). V gave up 5 bases and J gave up 7 bases, with 24 bases separating them. The CDR3 loop spans 17 amino acids. The CDR3, as DNA: TGTGCCAGCAGTGGGTTTAGGGGGGGGGGACAAAATAATGAGCAGTTCTTC. Translated: CASSGFRGGGQNNEQFF.

This clonotype was recorded many times. This chain uses TRBV4-1 with TRBJ1-1; TRBD1 matches 7 bases. Germline V gives CDR1 MGHRA, CDR2 YSYEKL. CDR3 length equals 12 residues. V was clipped by 3 bases and J by 5 bases; unmatched bases: 0. In DNA, the CDR3 is TGCGCCAGCAGCCAGACAGGGACTGAAGCTTTCTTT. It encodes CASSQTGTEAFF.

The rearrangement joins TRBV4-1 to TRBJ2-7, with TRBD2 matching over 7 bases. Germline lookup yields CDR1 MGHRA and CDR2 YSYEKL. This CDR3 has 13 amino acids. The trim removed 1 base at V and 5 bases at J, leaving 2 bases unmatched. CDR3 residues: CASSQGGLNEQYF. CDR3 nucleotide sequence: TGCGCCAGCAGCCAAGGGGGACTAAACGAGCAGTACTTC.

This chain connects TRBV10-3 to TRBJ2-1; maybe TRBD1 (6 bases). Germline CDR1 reads ENHRY; CDR2 reads SYGVKD. The germline V and J ends were trimmed by 0 bases and 6 bases, with 6 bases remaining between them. This CDR3 spans 13 amino acids. Here the CDR3 DNA reads TGTGCCATCAGTGAGTCAGGGGGCAATGAGCAGTTCTTC. It translates to CAISESGGNEQFF.

The chain combines TRBV30 with TRBJ2-3; 7 nucleotides line up with TRBD2. V shed 3 bases and J 3 bases; nucleotides not matched to a gene: 6. Looked up from germline, CDR1 is GTSNPN and CDR2 is SVGIG (reference sequence). The CDR3 loop spans 14 amino acids. DNA for the CDR3: TGTGCCTGGAGCGGAACCGGGAGGACAGATACGCAGTATTTT. Encoded protein: CAWSGTGRTDTQYF.

The chain has TRBV28 and TRBJ2-7; D unresolved. V dropped 5 bases and J dropped 2 bases, with 10 bases sitting between them. The CDR3 runs to 13 residues. Germline loops: CDR1 MDHEN, CDR2 SYDVKM. In DNA form, the CDR3 reads TGTGCCAGCAGTGTCGGCCCTACCTACGAGCAGTACTTC. Its protein is CASSVGPTYEQYF.

This clonotype was observed a handful of times. The V call is TRBV27, the J call TRBJ2-3; D could derive from TRBD1 or TRBD2 (6 bases each). Trimming took 0 bases from V and 8 from J, leaving 18 bases between them. The V gene's germline CDR1 is MNHEY and CDR2 SMNVEV (reference sequence). The CDR3 length is 16 residues. CDR3 sequence reads: CASSLSGGKGPGTQYF. The CDR3 bases are TGTGCCAGCAGTTTATCAGGGGGGAAGGGCCCCGGTACGCAGTATTTT.

The chain carries TRBV29-1 and TRBJ2-7, with unresolved D. The CDR3 runs 13 residues. Trimming stripped 3 bases from V and 0 bases from J, with 9 bases between. Germline assignment: CDR1 SQVTM and CDR2 ANQGSEA. CDR3 nucleotides: TGCAGCGTTGAGGGCCACAACTCCTACGAGCAGTACTTC. This sequence encodes CSVEGHNSYEQYF.

The rearrangement joins TRBV5-1 to TRBJ2-7; maybe TRBD1 (5 bases). The V end lost 7 bases, the J end lost 4 bases, and 12 bases lay between the germline ends. The CDR3 runs to 12 residues. Germline V CDR1 and CDR2: SGHRS, YFSETQ. Here the CDR3 DNA reads TGCGCCAGCGGGATTGACAGATACGAGCAGTACTTC. This gives the protein CASGIDRYEQYF.